This T cell receptor beta chain is from a study of blood T cell repertoires in COVID-19. For the study at large: Whether acute or convalescent, the COVID-19 samples came from the United States, Italy and Spain.

Enrolment of Seattle patients took place during active infection, and they were followed longitudinally. Trimming cost V 7 bases and J 7 bases; bases outside gene matches: 13. CDR1 is SNHLY, CDR2 FYNNEI, per germline. The CDR3 has 16 residues. Authors' methods: The authors estimated nucleated cell counts from reference gene primer amplification. Using immunoSEQ multiplex PCR, the repertoire was profiled, and TCRdb retains in-frame clones only, with some absent. V and J calls plus clone size are reproduced from that table; the DNA served to infer D and trimming. Among roughly 160,000 clones, around 86% were seen once, and the ten largest hold roughly 2.4%.

The sample was peripheral blood. The chain is built from TRBV2 and TRBJ1-5; 10 positions agree with TRBD1. The receptor was derived from a woman older than 75 with COVID-19, enrolled during active disease. The CDR3 DNA is TGTGCCAGCACCCCGCGGGGGACAGGGGTAGGGCAGCCCCAGCATTTT. Protein product: CASTPRGTGVGQPQHF.